A single sample is the source of the 23 T cell receptor beta chains below, sequenced in a study of cytomegalovirus exposure and HLA in healthy donors. PCR was performed using 60 Vbeta and 13 Jbeta primers. The assay was immunoSEQ multiplex PCR, and TCRdb's table has in-frame clones only and misses some. In the table there are hundreds of thousands of clones, 83% of which are singletons. Input material: PBMCs. Every receptor here comes from a girl between 5 and 17 years old in good health and CMV-seronegative.

For the CDR3, the DNA is TGTGCCAGCAGCCCCTCGAGGACTAGCAGGCAGTTCTTC. It translates to CASSPSRTSRQFF. V is TRBV14 and J is TRBJ2-1; 8 bases align to TRBD2. Trimming took 4 bases from V and 12 from J; bases not matched to a gene: 8. CDR3 length: 13 residues. Germline V gene lookup returns CDR1 SGHDN and CDR2 FVKESK.

This chain joins TRBV6-5 and TRBJ2-5, with D tentatively TRBD2 (6 bases). Germline loops: CDR1 MNHEY, CDR2 SVGAGI. The CDR3 is made up of 13 amino acids. The V end lost 1 base, the J end lost 7 bases, and 10 bases lay between the germline ends. CDR3 amino acids: CASSYFGSGTQYF. CDR3 DNA: TGTGCCAGCAGTTACTTCGGGAGTGGGACCCAGTACTTC.

This clone occurred a few times. The chain carries TRBV11-1 and TRBJ2-7; the match to TRBD2 covers 10 bases. Germline trimming cut 1 base from V and 1 base from J; bases unmatched to any gene: 1. The length of the CDR3 is 15 residues. CDR1 SGHAT and CDR2 FQDESV come from the germline V gene (reference sequence). CDR3 region: CASSLVLAGSYEQYF. Written as DNA, the CDR3 is TGTGCCAGCAGCTTAGTACTAGCGGGGTCCTACGAGCAGTACTTC.

The chain is built from TRBV7-2 and TRBJ2-2; 9 positions agree with TRBD1. The germline V gene encodes CDR1 SGHTA and CDR2 FQGNSA. This CDR3 is built from 15 residues. The ends lost 5 bases at V and 6 bases at J; junction bases unmatched: 7. CDR3: CASSGTGSQSGELFF. Written as DNA, the CDR3 is TGTGCCAGCAGCGGGACAGGGAGTCAATCCGGGGAGCTGTTTTTT.

The chain's CDR3 is CASTRLETQYF. The CDR3, as DNA: TGTGCCAGCACTCGACTGGAGACCCAGTACTTC. V gene TRBV2 combines with J gene TRBJ2-5; D is unclear. The germline V and J ends were trimmed by 7 bases and 5 bases, with 8 bases remaining between them. This CDR3 is 11 amino acids long. Germline CDR1 SNHLY, CDR2 FYNNEI.

The chain has TRBV15 and TRBJ1-5; D possibly corresponds to TRBD1 (6 bases). V gave up 0 bases and J gave up 6 bases, with 12 bases separating them. The germline CDR1 and CDR2 sequences are LNHNV and YYDKDF (reference sequence). This CDR3 is built from 15 residues. The CDR3 DNA is TGTGCCACCAGCAGAGATATGGGGGCAAGTCAGCCCCAGCATTTT. This encodes CATSRDMGASQPQHF.

The chain employs TRBV5-8 and TRBJ1-4; a weak D match, TRBD1 (5 bases). CDR3 length: 18 amino acids. V shed 4 bases and J shed 0 bases, with 19 bases lying between them. The germline V gene encodes CDR1 SGHTS and CDR2 YDEGEE. CDR3 in DNA: TGTGCCAGCAGCAATGGAGCGACAGCCCACCCAACTAATGAAAAACTGTTTTTT. This encodes CASSNGATAHPTNEKLFF.

This clone occurred once. The chain has TRBV4-2 and TRBJ2-1, with 9 bases aligning to TRBD2. The CDR3 spans 16 residues. The V segment lost 2 bases and the J segment 4 bases; nucleotides outside the gene matches: 6. Germline CDR1 is LGHNA and CDR2 is YNFKEQ. The CDR3 bases are TGTGCCAGCAGCCAAAGGCGGGGGGGGAAATACAATGAGCAGTTCTTC. Amino acids: CASSQRRGGKYNEQFF.

The chain combines TRBV7-3 with TRBJ2-3, with D perhaps matching TRBD2 (6 bases). Per germline, CDR1 SGHTA and CDR2 FQGTGA. Trimming stripped 5 bases from V and 1 base from J, with 10 bases between. The CDR3 runs to 14 residues. DNA for the CDR3: TGTGCCAGCAGCCCACGGAGGGGCACAGATACGCAGTATTTT. This codes for CASSPRRGTDTQYF.

The chain joins TRBV5-1 to TRBJ2-7; D is unresolved. V lost 0 bases, J lost 1 base, and 8 bases lay in between. CDR3 length equals 14 residues. From germline, CDR1 is SGHRS and CDR2 YFSETQ. Written as DNA, the CDR3 is TGCGCCAGCAGCTTGGGGGCAGCTTCCTACGAGCAGTACTTC. It yields the protein CASSLGAASYEQYF.

V usage is TRBV7-9 and J usage is TRBJ1-1, with 9 bases lining up with TRBD1. The CDR3 totals 14 residues. Unmatched junction bases numbered 15, after V lost 10 bases and J lost 9 bases. CDR1 is SEHNR, CDR2 FQNEAQ, per germline (reference sequence). CDR3 bases: TGTGCCACTTCCCCGGGACAGGGATATATACAAGCTTTCTTT. This translates into CATSPGQGYIQAFF. The variable domain in full, with the rest retrieved from reference TRBV7-9 and TRBJ1-1, is DTGVSQNPRHKITKRGQNVTFRCDPISEHNRLYWYRQTLGQGPEFLTYFQNEAQLEKSRLLSDRFSAERPKGSFSTLEIQRTEQGDSAMYLCATSPGQGYIQAFFGQGTRLTVV.

The chain joins TRBV6-4 to TRBJ1-1; 7 nucleotides line up with TRBD1. Germline V gene lookup returns CDR1 MRHNA and CDR2 SNTAGT. The J segment lost 0 bases and the V segment lost 3 bases, leaving 1 base of the junction unmatched. This CDR3 is built from 14 residues. This CDR3 reads CASSETGVNTEAFF. CDR3 coding DNA: TGTGCCAGCAGTGAAACAGGGGTGAACACTGAAGCTTTCTTT.

The chain is built from TRBV29-1 and TRBJ1-2; 9 bases match TRBD1. This CDR3 region has 13 residues. V was pared by 7 bases and J by 4 bases, with 7 bases of the junction left unmatched. Germline assignment: CDR1 SQVTM and CDR2 ANQGSEA. CDR3 in amino acids: CSASRDRAYGYTF. CDR3 nucleotide sequence: TGCAGCGCCAGCCGGGACAGGGCCTATGGCTACACCTTC.

V gene TRBV6-6 combines with J gene TRBJ2-7, with no clear D. Trimming took 3 bases from V and 4 from J, leaving 10 bases between them. The CDR3 length is 13 residues. Looked up from germline, CDR1 is MNHNY and CDR2 is SVGAGI (reference sequence). Written as DNA, the CDR3 is TGTGCCAGCAGTTATGGGCCATCGTACGAGCAGTACTTC. Its translation: CASSYGPSYEQYF.

The rearrangement joins TRBV5-4 to TRBJ2-7; D may be TRBD1 (6 bases). CDR3 size: 13 residues. V lost 0 bases to trimming and J lost 4 bases, with 8 bases between them. Germline-derived CDR1 and CDR2 are SGHNT and YYREEE (reference sequence). The CDR3 coding sequence is TGTGCCAGCAGCTTGGGGACAGATTACGAGCAGTACTTC. It is translated as CASSLGTDYEQYF.

The V call is TRBV18, the J call TRBJ1-4; no firm D call. In germline, CDR1 is KGHSH, CDR2 LQKENI. V lost 1 base and J lost 10, with 7 bases in between. CDR3 length: 12 residues. DNA of the CDR3: TGTGCCAGCTCACCACAACGGGGAAAACTGTTTTTT. This gives the protein CASSPQRGKLFF.

This chain connects TRBV27 to TRBJ1-3; D ambiguous. The CDR3 extends over 19 amino acids. Germline V gene sequence: CDR1 MNHEY, CDR2 SMNVEV (reference sequence). Trimming shortened V by 2 bases and J by 2 bases, and 22 bases separated the two germline ends. The CDR3 bases are TGTGCCAGCAGTTTAGACAAACAGACCCAGCCAAAGGCTGGAAACACCATATATTTT. It translates to CASSLDKQTQPKAGNTIYF.

This clone was observed once. This chain links TRBV28 with TRBJ1-1, with TRBD1 matching over 7 bases. Unmatched junction bases numbered 15, after V lost 8 bases and J lost 0 bases. Germline-derived CDR1 and CDR2 are MDHEN and SYDVKM. The CDR3 runs to 17 residues. The CDR3 spells CASGRARDSRMNTEAFF. CDR3 coding DNA: TGTGCCAGCGGTAGAGCGAGGGACAGCAGGATGAACACTGAAGCTTTCTTT.

The V gene is TRBV19, the J gene TRBJ2-2; the match to TRBD1 covers 8 bases. The trim removed 3 bases at V and 7 bases at J, leaving 7 bases unmatched. Germline CDR1 is LNHDA and CDR2 is SQIVND (reference sequence). The CDR3 runs to 15 residues. Here the CDR3 reads CASSMTGVGDGELFF. Written as DNA, the CDR3 is TGTGCCAGTAGTATGACAGGGGTTGGAGACGGGGAGCTGTTTTTT.

This clone was detected only once. V and J are TRBV28 and TRBJ2-7, with TRBD2 matching 8 bases. CDR1 and CDR2 (germline): MDHEN, SYDVKM. This CDR3 has 16 amino acids. V dropped 2 bases and J dropped 0; count of bases not matched to a gene: 6. The CDR3 coding sequence is TGTGCCAGCAGTTTAGTTAGCGGGACAAGCTCCTACGAGCAGTACTTC. It yields the protein CASSLVSGTSSYEQYF.

There are a few counts of this clone. V gene TRBV5-6 combines with J gene TRBJ1-1; D uncertain. The V and J ends lost 1 base and 5 bases respectively, with 12 bases between them. Germline V gives CDR1 SGHDT, CDR2 YYEEEE. The CDR3 loop spans 14 amino acids. CDR3 region: CASSLRLRRTEAFF. The CDR3 nucleotides are TGTGCCAGCAGCTTGCGCCTCAGGAGGACTGAAGCTTTCTTT.

The table lists this clone with a few counts. This chain uses TRBV18 with TRBJ1-1; D gene ambiguous. V was clipped by 3 bases and J by 0 bases, with 17 bases between them. The CDR3 is 17 residues long. Germline V gene sequence: CDR1 KGHSH, CDR2 LQKENI. In DNA form, the CDR3 reads TGTGCCAGCTCACCCTTGGCTTGGCAAGAAATGAACACTGAAGCTTTCTTT. It encodes CASSPLAWQEMNTEAFF.

The J gene is TRBJ1-2, the V gene TRBV30, with D maybe TRBD1 (6 bases). Trimming took off 2 bases at V and 4 bases at J, with 11 bases between the two ends. The V gene's germline CDR1 is GTSNPN and CDR2 SVGIG (reference sequence). This CDR3 contains 13 residues. This CDR3 reads CAWSSYRAYGYTF. In DNA, the CDR3 is TGTGCCTGGAGTAGCTACAGGGCCTATGGCTACACCTTC.